The rows below give T cell receptor beta chains drawn from one sample of a study of blood T cell repertoires in COVID-19. Some clones are missing from TCRdb's copy, which holds only in-frame ones; the method was immunoSEQ multiplex PCR. The table has more than 150,000 clones, roughly 86% seen once. Sample: peripheral blood. Every receptor here comes from a man between 18 and 35 years old with acute or convalescent COVID-19. CDR3s leave out the opening cysteine and the closing phenylalanine or tryptophan. Each record gives: V gene, D gene, CDR3 protein. D genes are given only for firm matches.

V gene: TRBV24-1; D gene: .; CDR3 protein: ATSDGSYEQY
V gene: TRBV14; D gene: .; CDR3 protein: ASSQEYRVAGELF
V gene: TRBV4-1; D gene: TRBD2; CDR3 protein: ASSQDGAGGTPSTDTQY
V gene: TRBV25-1; D gene: .; CDR3 protein: ASSAPGGNYGYT
V gene: TRBV9; D gene: TRBD1; CDR3 protein: ASSRGTAEKLF
V gene: TRBV7-3; D gene: .; CDR3 protein: ASSPGQRNTEAF
V gene: TRBV3-1/TRBV3-2; D gene: TRBD2; CDR3 protein: ASSLTLSGGLSTDTQY
V gene: TRBV9; D gene: .; CDR3 protein: ASSPRGGQNEKLF
V gene: TRBV6-6; D gene: .; CDR3 protein: ASSSSEKPQH
V gene: TRBV7-8; D gene: TRBD2; CDR3 protein: ASSLTSPGDTQY
V gene: TRBV27; D gene: .; CDR3 protein: ASSFLLASSYNEQF
V gene: TRBV5-1; D gene: .; CDR3 protein: ASSDSANEQF
V gene: TRBV10-1; D gene: TRBD1; CDR3 protein: ATQTGVTGELF
V gene: TRBV4-2; D gene: TRBD2; CDR3 protein: ASSQDTGRGGPGTQY
V gene: TRBV9; D gene: TRBD1; CDR3 protein: ASSAGQGRSPLH
V gene: TRBV6-1; D gene: .; CDR3 protein: ASSETDFSSYNSPLH
V gene: TRBV19; D gene: TRBD1; CDR3 protein: ASKTTGGSSYNSPLH
V gene: TRBV5-1; D gene: .; CDR3 protein: ASSLAVGDGTEAF
V gene: TRBV5-1; D gene: TRBD2; CDR3 protein: ASSYQASSGGLRNTGELF
V gene: TRBV6-5; D gene: TRBD1; CDR3 protein: ASRGGQGGTGELF
V gene: TRBV12-5; D gene: .; CDR3 protein: ASGLLLQGSGELF
V gene: TRBV9; D gene: TRBD1; CDR3 protein: ASSVETTGLSPLH
V gene: TRBV5-4; D gene: .; CDR3 protein: ASSLPNEKLF
V gene: TRBV24-1; D gene: TRBD2; CDR3 protein: ATSGRLAGGPYEQF
V gene: TRBV6-1; D gene: TRBD1; CDR3 protein: ASSERGRTPLH
V gene: TRBV21-1; D gene: .; CDR3 protein: ASSKALSGNQPQH